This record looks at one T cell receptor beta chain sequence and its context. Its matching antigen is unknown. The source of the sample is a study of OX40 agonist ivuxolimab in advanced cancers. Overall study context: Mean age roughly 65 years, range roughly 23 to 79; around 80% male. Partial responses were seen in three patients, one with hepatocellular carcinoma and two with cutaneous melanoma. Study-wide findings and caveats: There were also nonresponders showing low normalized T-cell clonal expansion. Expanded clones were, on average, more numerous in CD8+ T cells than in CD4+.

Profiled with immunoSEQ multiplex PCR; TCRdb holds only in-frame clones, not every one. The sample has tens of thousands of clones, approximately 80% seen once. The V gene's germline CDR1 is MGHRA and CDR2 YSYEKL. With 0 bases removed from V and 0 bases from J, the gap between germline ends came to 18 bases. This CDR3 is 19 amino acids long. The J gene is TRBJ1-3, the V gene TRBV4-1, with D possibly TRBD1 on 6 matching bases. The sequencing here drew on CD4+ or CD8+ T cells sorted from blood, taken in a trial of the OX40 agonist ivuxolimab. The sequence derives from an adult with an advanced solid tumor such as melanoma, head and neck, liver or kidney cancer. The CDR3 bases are TGCGCCAGCAGCCAAGAGGCGGTGGACAGAACCGTCTCTGGAAACACCATATATTTT. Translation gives CASSQEAVDRTVSGNTIYF.